This T cell receptor beta chain stems from a study of cytomegalovirus exposure and HLA in healthy donors. V trimming: 5 bases; J trimming: 5 bases; junction bases outside the gene matches: 8. The CDR3 runs to 14 residues. CDR1 SNHLY and CDR2 FYNNEI come from the germline V gene. With 60 Vbeta and 13 Jbeta primers, the PCR was carried out. Measured with immunoSEQ multiplex PCR; TCRdb has only the in-frame clones, and not every one. The profile shows about 81,000 clones, 77% of them singletons. The sample consisted of PBMCs. The source is a man in his fifties in good health and CMV-seropositive. The chain has TRBV2 and TRBJ1-2; TRBD1 matches at 7 bases. The CDR3 reads CASSLQGGEYGYTF. The CDR3 bases are TGTGCCAGCAGTTTGCAGGGGGGCGAGTATGGCTACACCTTC.